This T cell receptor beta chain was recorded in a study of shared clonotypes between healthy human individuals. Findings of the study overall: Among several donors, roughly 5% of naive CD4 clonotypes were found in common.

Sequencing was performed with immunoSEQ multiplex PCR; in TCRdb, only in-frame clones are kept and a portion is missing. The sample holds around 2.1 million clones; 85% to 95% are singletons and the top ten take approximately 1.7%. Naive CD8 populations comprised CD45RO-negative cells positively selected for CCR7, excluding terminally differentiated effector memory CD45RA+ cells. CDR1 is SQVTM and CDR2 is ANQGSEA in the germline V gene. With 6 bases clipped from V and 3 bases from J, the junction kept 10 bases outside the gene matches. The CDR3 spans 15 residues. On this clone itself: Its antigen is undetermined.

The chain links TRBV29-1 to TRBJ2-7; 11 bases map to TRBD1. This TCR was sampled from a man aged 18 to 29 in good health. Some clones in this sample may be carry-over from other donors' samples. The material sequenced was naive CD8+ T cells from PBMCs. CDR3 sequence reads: CSVAGQGVRGYEQYF. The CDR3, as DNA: TGCAGCGTAGCGGGACAGGGGGTTCGGGGCTACGAGCAGTACTTC.